These T cell receptor beta chains were read from a single sample in a study of blood T cell repertoires in COVID-19. The table came from immunoSEQ multiplex PCR; TCRdb's copy has only in-frame clones and leaves some out. The profile shows around 100,000 clones, 84% of them singletons. The sample taken for sequencing was peripheral blood. All receptors derive from a man in his forties or fifties with active or convalescent COVID-19. Each CDR3 is given without its conserved first and last residue.

v_call	j_call	cdr3_aa
TRBV11-2	TRBJ2-1	ASKGPSALEQF
TRBV12-5	TRBJ1-3	ASGLTQTTGNTIY
TRBV19	TRBJ1-1	ASTNPFGLGRGEAF
TRBV19	TRBJ2-1	ASSIRDEQF
TRBV14	TRBJ2-5	ASSLGTGPQETQY
TRBV29-1	TRBJ1-5	SVEDSPTGGLSNQPQH
TRBV10-1	TRBJ2-3	ASSESSGFTDTQY
TRBV6-6	TRBJ2-7	ASSYSAGQGGEQY
TRBV7-2	TRBJ2-2	ASSFTGDTGELF
TRBV6-5	TRBJ2-5	ASSPAGGGETQY
TRBV12-5	TRBJ2-1	ASGNLTIVPEQF
TRBV29-1	TRBJ1-1	SVETRGRAGTEAF
TRBV19	TRBJ1-6	ASSRTGETYNSPLH
TRBV18	TRBJ2-1	ASSTSPPGAGQGDNEQF
TRBV6-5	TRBJ1-3	ATWGGALGNTIY
TRBV27	TRBJ1-2	ASSLGVAGGYT
TRBV7-6	TRBJ1-6	ASSSQVGANSPLH
TRBV7-6	TRBJ1-2	ASSLDSTLRYGYT
TRBV6-5	TRBJ1-3	ASSYTGGMDTIY
TRBV29-1	TRBJ1-2	SVGDRNYGYT
TRBV6-5	TRBJ1-1	ASRGTGRTEAF
TRBV18	TRBJ1-4	ASSPSQGSPEKLF
TRBV10-3	TRBJ1-6	AISESLGRRDSPLH
TRBV2	TRBJ2-5	ASSEARGPAQETQY
TRBV2	TRBJ2-6	ASSGLAGRGANVLT
TRBV2	TRBJ2-2	ASRFSGGNTGELF
TRBV5-1	TRBJ1-1	ASSSDRAGTEAF
TRBV6-2/TRBV6-3	TRBJ2-7	ASSLGQGGSQGY
TRBV12-3/TRBV12-4	TRBJ1-5	ASSTDRVQPQH
TRBV2	TRBJ1-5	ASSDQLGVIGQPQH
TRBV19	TRBJ2-1	ASLKSGTHSYNEQF
TRBV3-1/TRBV3-2	TRBJ2-6	ASSLGQQAGANVLT
TRBV5-1	TRBJ2-3	ASQLLAGGTDTQY
TRBV6-5	TRBJ1-2	ASSYDRDGYGYT
TRBV4-3	TRBJ1-2	ASSQDYRANYGYT
TRBV18	TRBJ1-1	ATLTEMNTEAF
TRBV18	TRBJ2-3	ASSPGGGVTDTQY
TRBV6-5	TRBJ1-5	ASRSLGDDQPQH
TRBV19	TRBJ1-1	ASTLGTGGVRTEAF
TRBV7-2	TRBJ1-5	ASSGGGAQH
TRBV29-1	TRBJ1-1	SVYRGTEAF